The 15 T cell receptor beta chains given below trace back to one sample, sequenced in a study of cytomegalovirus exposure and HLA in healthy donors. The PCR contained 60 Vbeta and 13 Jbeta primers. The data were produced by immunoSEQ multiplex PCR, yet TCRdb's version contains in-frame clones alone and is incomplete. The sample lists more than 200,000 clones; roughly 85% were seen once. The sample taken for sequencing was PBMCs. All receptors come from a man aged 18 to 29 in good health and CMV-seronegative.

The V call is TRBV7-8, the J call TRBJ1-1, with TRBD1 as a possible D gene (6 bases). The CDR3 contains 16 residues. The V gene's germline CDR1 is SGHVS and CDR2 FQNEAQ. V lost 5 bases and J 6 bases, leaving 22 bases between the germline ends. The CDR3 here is CASSPRVRGMVAEAFF. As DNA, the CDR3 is TGTGCCAGCAGCCCTAGAGTTAGGGGGATGGTGGCTGAAGCTTTCTTT.

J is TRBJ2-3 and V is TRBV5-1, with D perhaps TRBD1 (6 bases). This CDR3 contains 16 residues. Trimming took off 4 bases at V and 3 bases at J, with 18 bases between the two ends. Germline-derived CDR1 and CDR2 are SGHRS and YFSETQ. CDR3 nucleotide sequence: TGCGCCAGCAGCCACCCAGGGGTGTCTAATACAGATACGCAGTATTTT. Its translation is CASSHPGVSNTDTQYF.

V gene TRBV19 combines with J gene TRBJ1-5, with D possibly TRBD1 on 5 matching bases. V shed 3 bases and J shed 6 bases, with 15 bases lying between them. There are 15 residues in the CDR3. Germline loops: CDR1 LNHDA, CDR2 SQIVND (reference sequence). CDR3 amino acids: CASSILSGGLQPQHF. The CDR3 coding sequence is TGTGCCAGTAGTATTTTATCGGGGGGACTTCAGCCCCAGCATTTT.

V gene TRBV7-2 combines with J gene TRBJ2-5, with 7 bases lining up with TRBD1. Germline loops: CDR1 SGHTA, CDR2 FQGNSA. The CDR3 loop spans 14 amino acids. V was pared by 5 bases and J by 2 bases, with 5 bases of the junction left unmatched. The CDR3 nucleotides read TGTGCCAGCAGCCTACGGACAGGACAAGAGACCCAGTACTTC. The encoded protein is CASSLRTGQETQYF.

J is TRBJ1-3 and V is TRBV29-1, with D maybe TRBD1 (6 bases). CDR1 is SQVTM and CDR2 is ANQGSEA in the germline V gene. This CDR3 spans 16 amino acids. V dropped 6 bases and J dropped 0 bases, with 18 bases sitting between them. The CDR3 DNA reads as TGCAGCGTACAGGGTTATGCTGATTACTCTGGAAACACCATATATTTT. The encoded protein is CSVQGYADYSGNTIYF.

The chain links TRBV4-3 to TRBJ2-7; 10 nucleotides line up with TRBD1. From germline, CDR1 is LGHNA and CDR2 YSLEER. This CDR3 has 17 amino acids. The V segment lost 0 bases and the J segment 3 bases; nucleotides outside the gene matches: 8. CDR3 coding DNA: TGCGCCAGCAGCCAAGAGAGAATGGGGACAGGGGACTACGAGCAGTACTTC. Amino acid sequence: CASSQERMGTGDYEQYF.

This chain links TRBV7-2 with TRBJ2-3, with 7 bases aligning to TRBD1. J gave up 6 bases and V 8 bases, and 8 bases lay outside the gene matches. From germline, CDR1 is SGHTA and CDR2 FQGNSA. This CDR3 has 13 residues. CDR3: CASSDRIKDTQYF. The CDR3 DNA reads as TGTGCCAGCTCGGACAGGATAAAGGATACGCAGTATTTT.

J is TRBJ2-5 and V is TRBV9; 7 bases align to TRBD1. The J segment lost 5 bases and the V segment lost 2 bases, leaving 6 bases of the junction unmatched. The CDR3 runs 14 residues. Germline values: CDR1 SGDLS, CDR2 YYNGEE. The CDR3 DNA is TGTGCCAGCAGCGTCCACAGGGGCTTGGAGACCCAGTACTTC. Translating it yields CASSVHRGLETQYF. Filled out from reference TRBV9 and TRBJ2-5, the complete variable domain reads DSGVTQTPKHLITATGQRVTLRCSPRSGDLSVYWYQQSLDQGLQFLIQYYNGEERAKGNILERFSAQQFPDLHSELNLSSLELGDSALYFCASSVHRGLETQYFGPGTRLLVL.

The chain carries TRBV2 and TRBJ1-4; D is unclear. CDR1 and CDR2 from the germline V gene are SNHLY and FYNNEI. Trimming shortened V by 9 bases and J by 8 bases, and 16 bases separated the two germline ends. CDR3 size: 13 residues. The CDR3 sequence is CASRTDHGEKLFF. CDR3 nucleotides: TGTGCCAGTCGGACTGATCACGGGGAAAAACTGTTTTTT.

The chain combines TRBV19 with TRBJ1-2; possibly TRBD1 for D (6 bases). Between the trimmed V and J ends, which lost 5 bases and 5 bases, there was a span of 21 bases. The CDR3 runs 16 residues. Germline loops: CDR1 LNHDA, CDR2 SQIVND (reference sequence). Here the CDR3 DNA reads TGTGCCAGTAGTGAGGGGGGGGCCGGCGCGGGGTATGGCTACACCTTC. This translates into CASSEGGAGAGYGYTF. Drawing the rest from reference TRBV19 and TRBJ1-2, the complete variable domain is DGGITQSPKYLFRKEGQNVTLSCEQNLNHDAMYWYRQDPGQGLRLIYYSQIVNDFQKGDIAEGYSVSREKKESFPLTVTSAQKNPTAFYLCASSEGGAGAGYGYTFGSGTRLTVV.

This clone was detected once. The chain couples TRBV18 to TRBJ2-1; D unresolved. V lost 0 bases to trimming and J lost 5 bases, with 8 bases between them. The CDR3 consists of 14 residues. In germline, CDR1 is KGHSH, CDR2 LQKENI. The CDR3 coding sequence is TGTGCCAGCTCACCACCGAGCGTTGACAATGAGCAGTTCTTC. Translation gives CASSPPSVDNEQFF.

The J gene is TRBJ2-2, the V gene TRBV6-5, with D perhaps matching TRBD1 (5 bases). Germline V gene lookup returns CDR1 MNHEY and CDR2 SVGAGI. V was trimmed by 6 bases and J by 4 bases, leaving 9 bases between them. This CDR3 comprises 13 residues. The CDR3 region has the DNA TGTGCCAGCAGAAGGGGAAGCACCGGGGAGCTGTTTTTT. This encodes CASRRGSTGELFF.

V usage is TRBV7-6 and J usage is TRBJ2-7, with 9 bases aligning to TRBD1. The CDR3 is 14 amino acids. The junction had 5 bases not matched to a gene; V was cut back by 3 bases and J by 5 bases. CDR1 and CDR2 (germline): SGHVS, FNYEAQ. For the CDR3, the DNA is TGTGCCAGCAGCTTGGACAGGGGAGGTAACGAGCAGTACTTC. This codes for CASSLDRGGNEQYF.

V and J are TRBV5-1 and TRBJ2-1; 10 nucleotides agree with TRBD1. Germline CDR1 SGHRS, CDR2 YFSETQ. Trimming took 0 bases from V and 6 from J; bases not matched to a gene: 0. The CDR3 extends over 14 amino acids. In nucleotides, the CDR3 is TGCGCCAGCAGCTTGGGGACAGGGGGCAATGAGCAGTTCTTC. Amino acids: CASSLGTGGNEQFF.

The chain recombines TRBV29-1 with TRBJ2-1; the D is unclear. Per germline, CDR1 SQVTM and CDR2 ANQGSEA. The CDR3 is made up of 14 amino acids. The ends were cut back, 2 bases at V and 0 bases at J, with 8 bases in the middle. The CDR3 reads CSVEKASSYNEQFF. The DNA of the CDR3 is TGCAGCGTTGAAAAAGCGAGCTCCTACAATGAGCAGTTCTTC.